The 4 T cell receptor beta chains listed next were all sequenced from one sample in a study of blood T cell repertoires in COVID-19. Some clones are missing from TCRdb's copy, which holds only in-frame ones; the method was immunoSEQ multiplex PCR. This sample has fewer than 250,000 clones; under 85% occur once, and the top ten carry over 4.5%. The source material was peripheral blood. The source is a human donor in a cohort sampled during active COVID-19.

The chain uses TRBV2 and TRBJ2-3, with TRBD1 matching 9 bases. Germline V gene lookup returns CDR1 SNHLY and CDR2 FYNNEI. The CDR3 consists of 15 residues. The J segment lost 5 bases and the V segment lost 7 bases, leaving 10 bases of the junction unmatched. In DNA form, the CDR3 reads TGTGCCAGCAACCTACAGGGGGCGCAGGGAGATACGCAGTATTTT. Amino acids: CASNLQGAQGDTQYF. The full variable domain, completed using reference TRBV2 and TRBJ2-3, is EPEVTQTPSHQVTQMGQEVILRCVPISNHLYFYWYRQILGQKVEFLVSFYNNEISEKSEIFDDQFSVERPDGSNFTLKIRSTKLEDSAMYFCASNLQGAQGDTQYFGPGTRLTVL.

V gene TRBV5-1 combines with J gene TRBJ2-5, with TRBD1 as a possible D gene (5 bases). V was cut by 4 bases and J by 1 base, with 11 bases left in between. Germline V gene lookup returns CDR1 SGHRS and CDR2 YFSETQ. The length of the CDR3 is 14 residues. The DNA for the CDR3 is TGCGCCAGCAGCACCTCAGGGTCCCAAGAGACCCAGTACTTC. Its protein is CASSTSGSQETQYF.

V usage is TRBV6-5 and J usage is TRBJ2-1; 15 nucleotides line up with TRBD2. Germline-derived CDR1 and CDR2 are MNHEY and SVGAGI. The CDR3 spans 15 residues. V gave up 5 bases and J gave up 5 bases; unmatched junction bases: 1. The chain's CDR3 is CASSRTSGGDNEQFF. The CDR3 region has the DNA TGTGCCAGCAGTCGGACTAGCGGGGGGGACAATGAGCAGTTCTTC.

This chain links TRBV5-1 with TRBJ2-3; 7 nucleotides line up with TRBD1. V shed 1 base and J 6 bases; nucleotides not matched to a gene: 8. The CDR3 covers 15 residues. Germline values: CDR1 SGHRS, CDR2 YFSETQ. CDR3 in DNA: TGCGCCAGCAGCTTGAGGCCCGGGACAGACGATACGCAGTATTTT. Its translation: CASSLRPGTDDTQYF.